This passage covers 8 T cell receptor beta chains from one sample sequenced in a study of cytomegalovirus exposure and HLA in healthy donors. 60 Vbeta and 13 Jbeta primers were used in PCR. TCRdb keeps only in-frame clones here, not all; method: immunoSEQ multiplex PCR. This table has 200,000 to 250,000 clones, 77% appearing once. The specimen sequenced was PBMCs. These receptors all stem from a woman aged 55-75 years in good health and CMV-seropositive.

This clone was seen a single time. This chain links TRBV4-2 with TRBJ2-7, with 7 bases that match TRBD1. V shed 2 bases, J shed 2 bases, and the junction held 6 bases outside the gene matches. This CDR3 is built from 15 residues. Germline CDR1 and CDR2: LGHNA and YNFKEQ. This CDR3 reads CASSQPGGPTYEQYF. Written as DNA, the CDR3 is TGTGCCAGCAGCCAACCAGGGGGACCAACCTACGAGCAGTACTTC.

The V call is TRBV7-2, the J call TRBJ2-3; 8 nucleotides match TRBD2. The CDR3 sequence is 15 residues long. Germline loops: CDR1 SGHTA, CDR2 FQGNSA. Losses at the gene ends were 4 bases for V and 1 base for J; bases not matched to a gene: 4. In DNA form, the CDR3 reads TGTGCCAGCAGCTCTAGCGGGTTGGGCACAGATACGCAGTATTTT. Translated: CASSSSGLGTDTQYF.

The table lists this clone with a few counts. This chain uses TRBV9 with TRBJ2-2; 11 bases line up with TRBD2. V shed 5 bases, J shed 0 bases, and the junction held 6 bases outside the gene matches. The CDR3 length is 17 residues. The germline V gene has CDR1 SGDLS and CDR2 YYNGEE. CDR3 DNA sequence: TGTGCCAGCAGTTACACTAGCGGGGGAGCGAACACCGGGGAGCTGTTTTTT. Translation: CASSYTSGGANTGELFF.

Only one count was recorded for this clone. This chain joins TRBV4-1 and TRBJ1-6; 7 nucleotides match TRBD1. After removal of 1 base from V and 7 bases from J, the junction contained 7 bases not matched to a gene. There are 16 residues in the CDR3. Germline V gene data show CDR1 as MGHRA and CDR2 as YSYEKL. The CDR3 region has the DNA TGCGCCAGCAGCCAAGTACCGGGACAGTGGAATTCACCCCTCCACTTT. Translating it yields CASSQVPGQWNSPLHF.

This chain connects TRBV4-2 to TRBJ2-5; TRBD2 matches at 9 bases. Germline loops: CDR1 LGHNA, CDR2 YNFKEQ. The CDR3 has 17 residues. V shed 4 bases, J shed 4 bases, and the junction held 13 bases outside the gene matches. The CDR3 coding sequence is TGTGCCAGCAGCCCCTGGACTCCAGCGGGGGGCGGAGAGACCCAGTACTTC. It specifies CASSPWTPAGGGETQYF.

The rearrangement joins TRBV11-2 to TRBJ1-4; a possible D gene is TRBD1 (5 bases). Looked up from germline, CDR1 is SGHAT and CDR2 is FQNNGV. The CDR3 spans 15 residues. Trimming took 1 base from V and 3 from J, leaving 9 bases between them. CDR3 bases: TGTGCCAGCAGCTTAGGTGCAGGGTCTAATGAAAAACTGTTTTTT. Translating it yields CASSLGAGSNEKLFF.

The chain links TRBV9 to TRBJ2-5, with 7 nucleotides matching TRBD1. The CDR3 runs to 14 residues. Unmatched junction bases numbered 0, after V lost 0 bases and J lost 1 base. CDR1 and CDR2 from the germline V gene are SGDLS and YYNGEE. The CDR3 sequence: CASSVGDSQETQYF. As DNA, the CDR3 is TGTGCCAGCAGCGTAGGGGACAGCCAAGAGACCCAGTACTTC.

The chain couples TRBV7-8 to TRBJ1-2; 10 bases agree with TRBD1. The CDR3 is 17 residues long. Germline CDR1 is SGHVS and CDR2 is FQNEAQ. The trim removed 5 bases at V and 0 bases at J, leaving 9 bases unmatched. CDR3: CASSRRQGANPNYGYTF. DNA for the CDR3: TGTGCCAGCAGCCGAAGACAGGGGGCGAATCCTAACTATGGCTACACCTTC.